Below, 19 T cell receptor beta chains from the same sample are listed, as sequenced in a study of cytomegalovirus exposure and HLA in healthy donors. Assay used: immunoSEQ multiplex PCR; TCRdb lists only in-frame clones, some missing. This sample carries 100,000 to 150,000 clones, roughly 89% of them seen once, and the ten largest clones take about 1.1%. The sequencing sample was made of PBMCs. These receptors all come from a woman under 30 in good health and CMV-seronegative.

The CDR3 is CASKPNSGTANEKLFF. CDR3 sequence (DNA): TGTGCCAGCAAACCAAATTCCGGGACAGCTAATGAAAAACTGTTTTTT. The chain uses TRBV7-8 and TRBJ1-4; 7 bases match TRBD1. CDR1 and CDR2 from the germline V gene are SGHVS and FQNEAQ. The CDR3 runs 16 residues. The V gene end was trimmed by 7 bases and the J gene end by 3 bases; junction bases not matched to a gene: 11.

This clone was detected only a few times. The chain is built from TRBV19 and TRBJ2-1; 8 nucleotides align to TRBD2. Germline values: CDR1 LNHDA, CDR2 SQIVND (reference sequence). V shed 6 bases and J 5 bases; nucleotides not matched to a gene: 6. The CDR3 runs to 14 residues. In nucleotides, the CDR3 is TGTGCCAGTAGCCCGACTAGCGTCGACAATGAGCAGTTCTTC. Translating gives CASSPTSVDNEQFF.

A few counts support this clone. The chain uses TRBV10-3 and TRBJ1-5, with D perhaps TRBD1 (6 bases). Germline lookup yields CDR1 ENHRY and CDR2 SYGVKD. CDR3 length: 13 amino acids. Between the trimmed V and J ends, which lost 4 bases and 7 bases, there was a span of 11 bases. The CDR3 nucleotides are TGTGCCATCAGTGGGACAGTGGAACAGCCCCAGCATTTT. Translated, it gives CAISGTVEQPQHF.

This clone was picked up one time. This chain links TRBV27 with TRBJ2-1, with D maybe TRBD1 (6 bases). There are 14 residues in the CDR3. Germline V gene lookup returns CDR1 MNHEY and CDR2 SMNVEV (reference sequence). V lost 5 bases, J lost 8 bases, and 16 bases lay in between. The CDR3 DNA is TGTGCCAGCAGTCCCTTACAGGGTAGAGATGAGCAGTTCTTC. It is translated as CASSPLQGRDEQFF.

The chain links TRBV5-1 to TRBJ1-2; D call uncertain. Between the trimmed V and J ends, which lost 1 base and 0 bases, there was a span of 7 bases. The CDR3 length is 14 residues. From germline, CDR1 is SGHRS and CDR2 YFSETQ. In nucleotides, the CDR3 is TGCGCCAGCAGCTTGACAAGTACTAACTATGGCTACACCTTC. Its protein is CASSLTSTNYGYTF.

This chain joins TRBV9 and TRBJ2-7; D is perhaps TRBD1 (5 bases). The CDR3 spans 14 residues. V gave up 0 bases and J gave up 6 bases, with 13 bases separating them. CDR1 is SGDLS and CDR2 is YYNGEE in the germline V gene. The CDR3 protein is CASSVAYQGTEQYF. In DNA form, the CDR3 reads TGTGCCAGCAGCGTAGCTTATCAGGGTACCGAGCAGTACTTC.

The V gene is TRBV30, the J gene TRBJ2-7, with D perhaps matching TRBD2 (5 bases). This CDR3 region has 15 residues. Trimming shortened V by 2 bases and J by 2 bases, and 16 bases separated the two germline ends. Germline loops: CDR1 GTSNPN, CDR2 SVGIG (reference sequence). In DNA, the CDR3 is TGTGCCTGGAGTATTGGACTTAGCAGTACCTACGAGCAGTACGTC. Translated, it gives CAWSIGLSSTYEQYV.

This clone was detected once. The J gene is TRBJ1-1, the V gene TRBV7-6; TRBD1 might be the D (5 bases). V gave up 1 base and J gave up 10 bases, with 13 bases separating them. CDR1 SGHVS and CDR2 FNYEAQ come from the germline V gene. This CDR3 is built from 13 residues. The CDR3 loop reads CASSLGAGQGAFF. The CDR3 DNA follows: TGTGCCAGCAGCTTAGGGGCTGGGCAGGGAGCTTTCTTT.

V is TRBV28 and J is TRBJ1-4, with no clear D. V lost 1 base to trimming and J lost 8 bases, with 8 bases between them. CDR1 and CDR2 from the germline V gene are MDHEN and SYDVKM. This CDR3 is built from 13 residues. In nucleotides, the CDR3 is TGTGCCAGCAGTTTATCATTCAGGGAAAAACTGTTTTTT. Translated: CASSLSFREKLFF.

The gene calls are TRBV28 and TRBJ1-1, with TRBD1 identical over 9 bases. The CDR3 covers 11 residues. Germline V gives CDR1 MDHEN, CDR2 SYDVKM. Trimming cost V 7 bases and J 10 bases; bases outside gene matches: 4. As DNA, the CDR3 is TGTGCCAGCACCGGGGACAGGGCAGCTTTCTTT. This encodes CASTGDRAAFF. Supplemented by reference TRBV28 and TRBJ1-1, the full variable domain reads DVKVTQSSRYLVKRTGEKVFLECVQDMDHENMFWYRQDPGLGLRLIYFSYDVKMKEKGDIPEGYSVSREKKERFSLILESASTNQTSMYLCASTGDRAAFFGQGTRLTVV.

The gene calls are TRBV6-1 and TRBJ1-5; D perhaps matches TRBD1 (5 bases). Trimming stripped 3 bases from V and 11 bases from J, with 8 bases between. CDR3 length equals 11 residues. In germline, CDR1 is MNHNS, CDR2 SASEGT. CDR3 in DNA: TGTGCCAGCAGTGACCAGGGTTCCCAGCATTTT. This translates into CASSDQGSQHF.

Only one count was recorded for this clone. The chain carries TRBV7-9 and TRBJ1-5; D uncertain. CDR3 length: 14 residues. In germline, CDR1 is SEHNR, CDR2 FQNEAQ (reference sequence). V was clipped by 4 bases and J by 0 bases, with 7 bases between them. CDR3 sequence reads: CASSSEDSNQPQHF. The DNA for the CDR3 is TGTGCCAGCAGCTCCGAGGATAGCAATCAGCCCCAGCATTTT.

The CDR3 region is CASSPRTGGPYEQYF. Here the CDR3 DNA reads TGTGCCAGTAGTCCCCGGACAGGGGGTCCCTACGAGCAGTACTTC. This chain links TRBV19 with TRBJ2-7; TRBD1 agrees at 10 bases. In germline, CDR1 is LNHDA, CDR2 SQIVND (reference sequence). CDR3 length: 15 residues. V lost 5 bases and J lost 2; bases outside the gene matches: 6.

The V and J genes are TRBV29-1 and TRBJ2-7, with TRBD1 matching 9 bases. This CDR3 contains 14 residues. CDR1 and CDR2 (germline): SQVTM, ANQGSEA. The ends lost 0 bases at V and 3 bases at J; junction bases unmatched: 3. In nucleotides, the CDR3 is TGCAGCGTTGAAGACGTGACAGGGGGCTACGAGCAGTACTTC. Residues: CSVEDVTGGYEQYF.

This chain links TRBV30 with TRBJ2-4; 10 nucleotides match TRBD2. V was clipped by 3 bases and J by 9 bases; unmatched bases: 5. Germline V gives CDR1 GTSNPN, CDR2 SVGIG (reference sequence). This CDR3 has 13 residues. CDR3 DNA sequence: TGTGCCTGGAGGGCCAGCGGGGGGGCCATTCAGTACTTC. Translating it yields CAWRASGGAIQYF.

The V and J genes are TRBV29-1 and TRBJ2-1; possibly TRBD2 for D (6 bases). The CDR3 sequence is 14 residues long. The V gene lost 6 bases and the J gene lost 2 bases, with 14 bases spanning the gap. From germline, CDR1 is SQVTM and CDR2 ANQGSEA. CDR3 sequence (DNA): TGCAGCGTCCGGGACTCAGGTACCTACAATGAGCAGTTCTTC. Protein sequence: CSVRDSGTYNEQFF.

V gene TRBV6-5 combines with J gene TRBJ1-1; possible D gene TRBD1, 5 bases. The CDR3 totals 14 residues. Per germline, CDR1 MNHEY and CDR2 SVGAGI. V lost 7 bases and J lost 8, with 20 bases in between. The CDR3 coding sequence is TGTGCCAGCACTCAGGGCAGTAGGGTCCGGGAAGCTTTCTTT. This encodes CASTQGSRVREAFF.

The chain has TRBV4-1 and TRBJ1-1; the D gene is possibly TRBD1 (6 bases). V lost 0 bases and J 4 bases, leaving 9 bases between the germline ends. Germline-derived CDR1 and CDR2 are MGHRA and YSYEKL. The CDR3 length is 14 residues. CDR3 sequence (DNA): TGCGCCAGCAGCCAAGACACAGGGTTCACTGAAGCTTTCTTT. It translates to CASSQDTGFTEAFF.

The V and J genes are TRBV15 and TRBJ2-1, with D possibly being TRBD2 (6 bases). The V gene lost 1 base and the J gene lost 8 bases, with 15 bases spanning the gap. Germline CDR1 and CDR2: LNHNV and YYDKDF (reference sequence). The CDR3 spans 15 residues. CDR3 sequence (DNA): TGTGCCACCAGCAGAGGGGAAGGGACTTCGGATGAGCAGTTCTTC. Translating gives CATSRGEGTSDEQFF.